The 25 T cell receptor beta chains below were found in one sample sequenced in a study of patients and donors after allogeneic stem cell transplantation. TCRdb independently ran MiXCR on the RT-PCR reads; one entry per CDR3 protein. The repertoire holds some 880,000 distinct CDR3 sequences, with around 17% as singletons. Material for sequencing was blood, either unsorted or a sorted T cell fraction (not recorded which). The source of these receptors is a human donor who was either an allogeneic HSCT recipient or a stem cell or donor lymphocyte infusion donor (not recorded which). It is not recorded whose cells these are; they may come from a transplant donor.

This clonotype occurred a few times. The chain couples TRBV7-8 to TRBJ2-7; 9 positions agree with TRBD1. Germline-derived CDR1 and CDR2 are SGHVS and FQNEAQ. With V trimmed by 0 bases and J by 2 bases, 5 bases remained unmatched. There are 16 residues in the CDR3. The CDR3 region is CASSLATGQGTYEQYF. The CDR3 DNA reads TGTGCCAGCAGCTTAGCGACCGGACAGGGGACCTACGAGCAGTACTTC.

The rearrangement links TRBV9 to TRBJ2-3, with a tentative D call TRBD1 (5 bases). V was pared by 0 bases and J by 4 bases, with 9 bases between. The CDR3 covers 14 residues. Germline-derived CDR1 and CDR2 are SGDLS and YYNGEE. In DNA, the CDR3 is TGTGCCAGCAGCGTAGCCCAGGGTGCAGATACGCAGTATTTT. Protein: CASSVAQGADTQYF.

CDR3 DNA: TGTGCCAGCAGCTCAACCGGGACATCGAACACCGGGGAGCTGTTTTTT. It codes for CASSSTGTSNTGELFF. The chain joins TRBV5-5 to TRBJ2-2, with a weak D call TRBD1 (6 bases). In germline, CDR1 is SGHKS, CDR2 YYEKEE (reference sequence). This CDR3 is built from 16 residues. Trimming left V 3 bases short and J 0 bases short, with 12 bases between.

This chain joins TRBV6-1 and TRBJ1-1; D possibly corresponds to TRBD1 (6 bases). The CDR3 contains 13 residues. CDR1 and CDR2 from the germline V gene are MNHNS and SASEGT. The V end lost 10 bases, the J end lost 4 bases, and 16 bases lay between the germline ends. The CDR3 DNA is TGTGCCACTACTCGAAGGGGGGGCACTGAAGCTTTCTTT. As protein: CATTRRGGTEAFF.

This chain connects TRBV20-1 to TRBJ1-2; D unresolved. The germline V and J ends were trimmed by 1 base and 8 bases, with 23 bases remaining between them. Germline CDR1 reads DFQATT; CDR2 reads SNEGSKA (reference sequence). The CDR3 covers 16 residues. The DNA for the CDR3 is TGCAGTGCTAGAGCGGATACAGAGGCCCGGGCTGGGGGCTACACCTTC. It encodes CSARADTEARAGGYTF.

The count of this clonotype is one. The chain joins TRBV20-1 to TRBJ2-3; TRBD2 agrees at 7 bases. The CDR3 sequence is 15 residues long. Germline-derived CDR1 and CDR2 are DFQATT and SNEGSKA (reference sequence). Unmatched junction bases numbered 7, after V lost 3 bases and J lost 1 base. The CDR3 nucleotides are TGCAGTGCTAGTGCCCGCGGGAGCCGCACAGATACGCAGTATTTT. This encodes CSASARGSRTDTQYF.

The V gene is TRBV7-9, the J gene TRBJ2-2; D is perhaps TRBD1 or TRBD2 (5 bases each). This CDR3 spans 13 amino acids. The germline V and J ends were trimmed by 11 bases and 0 bases, with 10 bases remaining between them. Germline V gene lookup returns CDR1 SEHNR and CDR2 FQNEAQ (reference sequence). CDR3 region: CAGGFANTGELFF. The CDR3 DNA is TGTGCCGGGGGATTCGCGAACACCGGGGAGCTGTTTTTT. Full variable domain (outside the CDR3, taken from reference TRBV7-9 and TRBJ2-2): DTGVSQNPRHKITKRGQNVTFRCDPISEHNRLYWYRQTLGQGPEFLTYFQNEAQLEKSRLLSDRFSAERPKGSFSTLEIQRTEQGDSAMYLCAGGFANTGELFFGEGSRLTVL.

The chain has TRBV25-1 and TRBJ1-6; TRBD1 is a possible D gene (5 bases). Per the germline V gene, CDR1 is MGHDK and CDR2 is SYGVNS. The CDR3 is 15 amino acids. Trimming removed 2 bases from V and 10 bases from J, with 15 bases in between. The CDR3 bases are TGTGCCAGCAGTGAACCAGGGCTCCTACGGTCACCCCTCCACTTT. This sequence encodes CASSEPGLLRSPLHF.

This clonotype was observed a handful of times. CDR3 coding DNA: TGTGCCAGCAGCTTATCAACGGGAGAGACCCAGTACTTC. Translated: CASSLSTGETQYF. The chain couples TRBV7-2 to TRBJ2-5; unclear D gene. The germline V gene has CDR1 SGHTA and CDR2 FQGNSA. V was clipped by 2 bases and J by 4 bases, with 8 bases between them. This CDR3 spans 13 amino acids.

The chain recombines TRBV2 with TRBJ2-5, with D perhaps matching TRBD1 or TRBD2 (5 bases each). This CDR3 is built from 13 residues. V was shortened by 8 bases and J by 6 bases, with 16 bases between the two germline ends. Germline lookup yields CDR1 SNHLY and CDR2 FYNNEI. This CDR3 is CASATDPGQTQYF. The CDR3 DNA reads as TGTGCCAGCGCCACCGACCCGGGACAGACCCAGTACTTC.

This clonotype was detected a few times. The rearrangement links TRBV11-1 to TRBJ2-7, with 12 bases that match TRBD2. Germline V lookup: CDR1 SGHAT, CDR2 FQDESV (reference sequence). J gave up 0 bases and V 2 bases, and 8 bases lay outside the gene matches. CDR3 length: 18 amino acids. CDR3 sequence reads: CASSLKLAGGQSSYEQYF. CDR3 nucleotide sequence: TGTGCCAGCAGCTTAAAACTAGCGGGGGGCCAAAGCTCCTACGAGCAGTACTTC.

The chain combines TRBV12-3 or TRBV12-4 with TRBJ2-3; 11 nucleotides match TRBD2. The CDR3 has 17 residues. Trimming removed 7 bases from V and 0 bases from J; junction bases left unmatched: 9. The CDR3 loop reads CASTLGLAGGSTDTQYF. CDR3 DNA: TGTGCCAGCACCCTGGGATTAGCGGGAGGGAGCACAGATACGCAGTATTTT.

This clonotype was observed a handful of times. This chain joins TRBV20-1 and TRBJ1-2; D might be TRBD1 (5 bases). Germline assignment: CDR1 DFQATT and CDR2 SNEGSKA (reference sequence). Trimming removed 0 bases from V and 2 bases from J, with 7 bases in between. The CDR3 has 13 residues. DNA for the CDR3: TGCAGTGCTAGAGACGACAGAAACTATGGCTACACCTTC. Translation gives CSARDDRNYGYTF.

This clonotype came up a few times. The junction departs from germline at one end; a sequencing error may be responsible. This chain connects TRBV29-1 to TRBJ1-2, with D maybe TRBD1 (6 bases). This CDR3 is 15 amino acids long. CDR1 SQVTM and CDR2 ANQGSEA come from the germline V gene. The CDR3 bases are TGCAGCGTTGAAGAGAGGGGGGGGACACGCCGAGAAAGCGCCTTC. It encodes CSVEERGGTRRESAF.

This clonotype was recorded a few times. The chain couples TRBV18 to TRBJ2-2; D ambiguous. Germline loops: CDR1 KGHSH, CDR2 LQKENI. V lost 2 bases to trimming and J lost 0 bases, with 4 bases between them. The CDR3 has 14 residues. The CDR3 is CASSPASNTGELFF. In DNA, the CDR3 is TGTGCCAGCTCACCAGCTTCGAACACCGGGGAGCTGTTTTTT.

J is TRBJ2-6 and V is TRBV4-3, with a weak D call TRBD2 (5 bases). V was cut by 3 bases and J by 1 base, with 7 bases left in between. Germline loops: CDR1 LGHNA, CDR2 YSLEER. CDR3 length: 15 residues. This CDR3 is CASSQDWSGANVLTF. DNA for the CDR3: TGCGCCAGCAGCCAGGACTGGTCTGGGGCCAACGTCCTGACTTTC.

The chain combines TRBV9 with TRBJ2-1, with 8 bases that match TRBD2. CDR1 is SGDLS and CDR2 is YYNGEE in the germline V gene. With V trimmed by 4 bases and J by 5 bases, 8 bases remained unmatched. The CDR3 is 15 residues long. CDR3 amino acids: CASSSSGSPNNEQFF. Here the CDR3 DNA reads TGTGCCAGCAGCTCTAGCGGGTCCCCTAACAATGAGCAGTTCTTC.

This rearrangement joins TRBV7-9 to TRBJ2-1, with D possibly being TRBD2 (6 bases). The CDR3 is 15 residues long. Trimming pared 8 bases from V and 2 bases from J, leaving 16 bases between. CDR1 is SEHNR and CDR2 is FQNEAQ in the germline V gene (reference sequence). The CDR3 bases are TGTGCCAGCCGCCTACACGGGGGAACCTACAATGAGCAGTTCTTC. Translated, it gives CASRLHGGTYNEQFF.

This clonotype appeared many times. CDR3 in amino acids: CAIAFGSTDTQYF. The DNA for the CDR3 is TGTGCCATCGCGTTCGGCAGCACAGATACGCAGTATTTT. The chain recombines TRBV10-3 with TRBJ2-3; D is unclear. The CDR3 spans 13 residues. Germline CDR1 is ENHRY and CDR2 is SYGVKD. V was pared by 8 bases and J by 0 bases, with 9 bases between.

The sample holds many counts of this clonotype. The chain couples TRBV5-1 to TRBJ2-5, with D hard to call. The germline CDR1 and CDR2 sequences are SGHRS and YFSETQ. V lost 0 bases and J 2 bases, leaving 5 bases between the germline ends. The CDR3 covers 13 residues. In nucleotides, the CDR3 is TGCGCCAGCAGCTTGGTGTTACAAGAGACCCAGTACTTC. Amino acids: CASSLVLQETQYF.

This clonotype was counted a few times. The chain has TRBV2 and TRBJ2-7; D gene ambiguous. The germline V gene encodes CDR1 SNHLY and CDR2 FYNNEI. Deletions cut 3 bases from V and 7 bases from J, with 4 bases between. The CDR3 is made up of 10 amino acids. The DNA of the CDR3 is TGTGCCAGCAGTGACGGGGAGCAGTACTTC. Its protein is CASSDGEQYF.

V and J are TRBV6-1 and TRBJ2-7; 8 bases match TRBD2. The trim removed 8 bases at V and 4 bases at J, leaving 22 bases unmatched. Per germline, CDR1 MNHNS and CDR2 SASEGT. The CDR3 spans 18 residues. The chain's CDR3 is CASGRVTGLIAGSYEQYF. The CDR3 region has the DNA TGTGCCAGCGGGAGAGTGACCGGTTTGATAGCGGGGAGTTACGAGCAGTACTTC.

V usage is TRBV11-2 and J usage is TRBJ1-6; no definite D call. V lost 1 base and J 8 bases, leaving 9 bases between the germline ends. Germline CDR1 reads SGHAT; CDR2 reads FQNNGV. The CDR3 runs 14 residues. In nucleotides, the CDR3 is TGTGCCAGCAGCTTAGCCCGACGGGATTCACCCCTCCACTTT. It yields the protein CASSLARRDSPLHF.

In its sample, this clonotype was seen a few times. J is TRBJ2-3 and V is TRBV5-1; TRBD2 aligns across 8 bases. The CDR3 covers 13 residues. Unmatched junction bases numbered 4, after V lost 0 bases and J lost 10 bases. CDR1 is SGHRS and CDR2 is YFSETQ in the germline V gene. In DNA, the CDR3 is TGCGCCAGCAGCTTGGAGCGGGAGTCCCCGCAGTATTTT. Translated: CASSLERESPQYF.

The V gene is TRBV20-1, the J gene TRBJ1-2; TRBD1 is a possible D gene (5 bases). CDR1 is DFQATT, CDR2 SNEGSKA, per germline (reference sequence). Trimming shortened V by 0 bases and J by 2 bases, and 19 bases separated the two germline ends. This CDR3 spans 17 amino acids. The CDR3 protein is CSARDRGEIRSNYGYTF. The CDR3 bases are TGCAGTGCTAGAGATCGAGGGGAGATAAGGTCCAACTATGGCTACACCTTC.